This TCR beta chain was recorded in a study of T cell responses to AZD1222 COVID-19 vaccine. As for this clone: What it binds is unknown.

Study-level points and caveats: Scientists sampled the repertoires only once the peak T cell response had passed.

CDR1 is LGHNT, CDR2 FRNRAP, per germline. V was pared by 4 bases and J by 4 bases, with 11 bases between. CDR3 length: 14 amino acids. Clones were sequenced by immunoSEQ multiplex PCR, and TCRdb holds only the in-frame ones, with some missing. The profile shows around 69,000 clones, more than 70% of them singletons. The starting material was peripheral blood, obtained on day 0 of AZD1222 vaccination. This receptor was obtained from an adult in good health. The chain couples TRBV12-5 to TRBJ1-5, with D possibly being TRBD1 (5 bases). The CDR3 here is CASGWGTENQPQHF. CDR3 nucleotides: TGTGCTAGTGGTTGGGGGACGGAAAATCAGCCCCAGCATTTT.